This T cell receptor beta chain appears in the sequencing data of a study of blood T cell repertoires in COVID-19 (dated by TCRdb to the early 2020s). Study-level background: The collaborator samples originated in the United States, Italy and Spain and spanned the acute and convalescent phases of COVID-19. The sample metadata nearly always contained a de-identified subject ID, COVID-19 status, age in years and sex. The samples were drawn from two sources: the first 160 participants of the ongoing ImmuneRACE study, and some 1,300 subjects contributed by 6 global collaborators. Deeply sampled blood TCRbeta repertoires from subjects exposed to, actively infected with, or recovered from COVID-19 were included in the dataset. HLA class I and class II types, where available, came from metadata supplied by the sample provider rather than from assay-based typing. The prospective study material was composed of cDNA or gDNA derived from T cells, B-cell-depleted T cells, or PBMCs. A freely available public database, intended as a resource for researchers studying the immune response to SARS-CoV-2, is where the repertoires were released. Broader findings and caveats from the paper: The quantity of clinical and demographic metadata differed by source and by participant and was supplied without curation.

Participants in the prospective study were aged roughly 18 to 100 years, lived in under 30 United States geographic areas, and enrolled through a virtual design. In the prospective study, participants were assigned to cohorts based on the clinical history participants reported in a screening survey and a study questionnaire. Mobile phlebotomists in the prospective study collected whole blood, serum and a nasopharyngeal or oropharyngeal swab from every participant. Over an approximately two-month period, participants in the prospective study had the option of providing additional blood draws and questionnaires. Prospective study blood samples were shipped either frozen or at room temperature before DNA extraction. The trim is 6 bases for V and 9 bases for J, with a gap of 12 bases between the germline ends. The germline V gene (reference sequence) specifies SEHNR as CDR1 and FQNEAQ as CDR2. The CDR3 contains 12 residues, cysteine and phenylalanine counted. Left in the record is the CDR3 DNA by itself, 36 bases read in frame from the first base.

As to this clone: The antigen it recognizes is unknown. It has no much larger one-base neighbor in the sample; base qualities were not kept.

The immunoSEQ Assay, a bias-controlled multiplex PCR, was used to amplify TCRbeta CDR3 regions from genomic DNA. The paper's processing steps were these. The number of nucleated cells in each sample was estimated from the amplification of reference gene primers within the assay. To quantify the absolute abundance of each unique TCRbeta CDR3 rearrangement, sequence reads were collapsed and filtered. For each sample, productive Simpson clonality was calculated as the square root of Simpson's diversity index over productive rearrangements. Here the immuneACCESS table is served through TCRdb, limited to in-frame sequences with V and J called. Missing clones are a known gap in these copies; in checked studies unresolved V genes cover under half, and the rest lacks a known reason. The V and J calls and clone size come from that table; D and trimming were worked out from the DNA. Within this sample are some 200,000 clones, with 70% to 85% of them counted one time only. The leading ten clones occupy 4.5% to 6.5% of the sample.

This TCR was sampled from a woman in her sixties with acute COVID-19. The sequenced material came from PBMCs or T cells enriched from blood (not recorded which). The chain joins TRBV7-9 to TRBJ2-1, with the D gene not clear enough to name. The CDR3 region: CASSSSPGEQFF. DNA sequence: TGTGCCAGCAGTTCCAGCCCGGGTGAGCAGTTCTTC. The entire variable domain, with the stretches around the CDR3 drawn from the reference TRBV7-9 and TRBJ2-1 proteins, is DTGVSQNPRHKITKRGQNVTFRCDPISEHNRLYWYRQTLGQGPEFLTYFQNEAQLEKSRLLSDRFSAERPKGSFSTLEIQRTEQGDSAMYLCASSSSPGEQFFGPGTRLTVL.